These 26 T cell receptor beta chains share one sample of origin, sequenced in a study of glioma-infiltrating T cells after dendritic cell vaccination listed by TCRdb under 2016. The library was built by means of the immunoSEQ multiplex PCR assay. The table comes from immuneACCESS by way of TCRdb, which keeps in-frame sequences with V and J called. Part of the clones is missing from these tables; in studies checked, under half for an unresolved V gene and the rest for unknown reasons. For this sample the table gives roughly 80,000 clones, of which about nine tenths were detected only once. Approximately 2% of the sample comes from the top ten. Taken with the paper, the label for time point translates to: after dendritic cell vaccination, including at tumor progression/relapse. The sample consisted of blood, taken after dendritic cell vaccination. Receptors were obtained from a human donor with glioblastoma.

This clone turned up a few times. DNA for the CDR3: TGCGCCAGCAGTGTTGGACTAGTCTACGAGCAGTACTTC. Protein: CASSVGLVYEQYF. The chain joins TRBV10-2 to TRBJ2-7; 7 bases line up with TRBD2. The CDR3 covers 13 residues. The trim removed 4 bases at V and 3 bases at J, leaving 3 bases unmatched. Per germline, CDR1 WSHSY and CDR2 SAAADI.

The chain joins TRBV7-9 to TRBJ1-1, with D possibly TRBD1 on 5 matching bases. Germline values: CDR1 SEHNR, CDR2 FQNEAQ (reference sequence). V lost 5 bases to trimming and J lost 4 bases, with 17 bases between them. This CDR3 contains 15 residues. Written as DNA, the CDR3 is TGTGCCAGCAGCCCCCGTGCAGGGTTGAGCACTGAAGCTTTCTTT. Translated, it gives CASSPRAGLSTEAFF. Looking up the rest from reference TRBV7-9 and TRBJ1-1 gives the full variable domain: DTGVSQNPRHKITKRGQNVTFRCDPISEHNRLYWYRQTLGQGPEFLTYFQNEAQLEKSRLLSDRFSAERPKGSFSTLEIQRTEQGDSAMYLCASSPRAGLSTEAFFGQGTRLTVV.

V is TRBV9 and J is TRBJ2-3; 9 bases are a match to TRBD1. This CDR3 contains 18 residues. Trimming at V came to 3 bases and at J to 0 bases, leaving 11 bases not matched to a gene. The germline V gene has CDR1 SGDLS and CDR2 YYNGEE. The CDR3 spells CASSDGTGSYLSTDTQYF. The CDR3 bases are TGTGCCAGCAGCGACGGGACAGGGTCGTATCTTAGCACAGATACGCAGTATTTT.

The chain joins TRBV6-5 to TRBJ2-5; weak D call: TRBD2 (5 bases). CDR1 is MNHEY and CDR2 is SVGAGI in the germline V gene. The CDR3 is made up of 16 amino acids. Trimming took off 0 bases at V and 1 base at J, with 12 bases between the two ends. The CDR3 DNA follows: TGTGCCAGCAGTTACTCGATGGTAGCGCCCCAAGAGACCCAGTACTTC. Translation: CASSYSMVAPQETQYF.

This chain joins TRBV6-5 and TRBJ2-7, with D possibly being TRBD2 (5 bases). The V gene lost 6 bases and the J gene lost 2 bases, with 17 bases spanning the gap. The CDR3 consists of 15 residues. From germline, CDR1 is MNHEY and CDR2 SVGAGI. CDR3 residues: CASSRGRTSAYEQYF. The CDR3 DNA is TGTGCCAGCAGCCGCGGGCGGACCTCGGCCTACGAGCAGTACTTC.

Regarding this clone: At one boundary the junction diverges from the germline segment, which might be a read error. The rearrangement joins TRBV7-9 to TRBJ1-2; D perhaps matches TRBD1 (5 bases). Germline V gene sequence: CDR1 SEHNR, CDR2 FQNEAQ (reference sequence). The CDR3 consists of 14 residues. The CDR3 here is CASSLGRGNYGYAF. The CDR3 coding sequence is TGTGCCAGCAGCTTAGGGCGGGGCAACTATGGCTACGCCTTC.

This sequence joins TRBV7-9 and TRBJ2-7, with 7 bases fitting TRBD1. V was pared by 4 bases and J by 3 bases, with 9 bases of the junction left unmatched. Germline CDR1 and CDR2: SEHNR and FQNEAQ (reference sequence). This CDR3 comprises 15 residues. CDR3 sequence: CASSSHAGTVYEQYF. The DNA for the CDR3 is TGTGCCAGCAGCTCTCATGCCGGGACAGTCTACGAGCAGTACTTC.

The chain employs TRBV5-4 and TRBJ2-7, with D possibly TRBD2 on 6 matching bases. The CDR3 is made up of 15 amino acids. V shed 5 bases and J shed 1 base, with 16 bases lying between them. CDR1 and CDR2 from the germline V gene are SGHNT and YYREEE (reference sequence). The CDR3 coding sequence is TGTGCCAGCAGTTCTCCGGGACTCGGGTCCTACGAGCAGTACTTC. It is translated as CASSSPGLGSYEQYF. Filled out from reference TRBV5-4 and TRBJ2-7, the complete variable domain reads ETGVTQSPTHLIKTRGQQVTLRCSSQSGHNTVSWYQQALGQGPQFIFQYYREEENGRGNFPPRFSGLQFPNYSSELNVNALELDDSALYLCASSSPGLGSYEQYFGPGTRLTVT.

V is TRBV5-1 and J is TRBJ2-2; no definite D call. This CDR3 spans 16 amino acids. V lost 0 bases and J lost 0, with 9 bases in between. Germline V gives CDR1 SGHRS, CDR2 YFSETQ. In nucleotides, the CDR3 is TGCGCCAGCAGCTTGGGGGCAGGCTCGAACACCGGGGAGCTGTTTTTT. This encodes CASSLGAGSNTGELFF.

J is TRBJ1-5 and V is TRBV29-1; 12 bases are shared with TRBD1. The CDR3 is made up of 14 amino acids. In germline, CDR1 is SQVTM, CDR2 ANQGSEA. J was trimmed by 7 bases and V by 6 bases; bases with no gene match: 7. CDR3 nucleotide sequence: TGCAGCGTCGGGACAGGGGGCGTGGGACAGCCCCAGCATTTT. This codes for CSVGTGGVGQPQHF.

V and J are TRBV6-5 and TRBJ2-7; possibly TRBD2 for D (6 bases). V lost 5 bases and J 6 bases, leaving 14 bases between the germline ends. The CDR3 has 13 residues. Germline lookup yields CDR1 MNHEY and CDR2 SVGAGI. CDR3 bases: TGTGCCAGCAGTGTGGACTACCTGAGCGAGCAGTACTTC. It translates to CASSVDYLSEQYF.

The genes are TRBV6-1 and TRBJ2-5; TRBD2 might be the D (6 bases). Germline CDR1 reads MNHNS; CDR2 reads SASEGT. V was trimmed by 6 bases and J by 2 bases, leaving 16 bases between them. The CDR3 consists of 15 residues. This CDR3 is CASSRGGVWQETQYF. The CDR3 DNA sequence: TGTGCCAGCAGCAGAGGCGGGGTCTGGCAAGAGACCCAGTACTTC.

This clone came up once. The V and J genes are TRBV7-9 and TRBJ1-1; D gene unclear. The CDR3 spans 15 residues. V shed 1 base and J shed 0 bases, with 9 bases lying between them. Germline assignment: CDR1 SEHNR and CDR2 FQNEAQ (reference sequence). CDR3 nucleotides: TGTGCCAGCAGCTTAGGTGCGTTCATGAACACTGAAGCTTTCTTT. Translation: CASSLGAFMNTEAFF.

The chain uses TRBV30 and TRBJ2-7; D not certain. The ends were cut back, 0 bases at V and 4 bases at J, with 13 bases in the middle. Per the germline V gene, CDR1 is GTSNPN and CDR2 is SVGIG (reference sequence). This CDR3 has 14 amino acids. This CDR3 reads CAWSVQANSYEQYF. Here the CDR3 DNA reads TGTGCCTGGAGTGTACAAGCGAATTCATACGAGCAGTACTTC.

This clone was recorded a few times. This sequence joins TRBV7-2 and TRBJ2-7; possibly TRBD1 for D (8 bases). This CDR3 region has 15 residues. Germline lookup yields CDR1 SGHTA and CDR2 FQGNSA. Between the trimmed V and J ends, which lost 1 base and 2 bases, there was a span of 12 bases. The CDR3 nucleotides are TGTGCCAGCAGCTTAGACAGGGGGGGACCCTACGAGCAGTACTTC. Protein sequence: CASSLDRGGPYEQYF.

CDR3 bases: TGTGCCAGCAGCCCAAGACTAGCGGCAGCCTACGAGCAGTACTTC. It yields the protein CASSPRLAAAYEQYF. The chain employs TRBV7-2 and TRBJ2-7; 9 positions match TRBD2. This CDR3 is built from 15 residues. Germline assignment: CDR1 SGHTA and CDR2 FQGNSA. The trim removed 5 bases at V and 2 bases at J, leaving 7 bases unmatched.

The V call is TRBV7-2, the J call TRBJ2-2; no clear D gene. The CDR3 sequence is 13 residues long. V was cut by 5 bases and J by 9 bases, with 13 bases left in between. Germline lookup yields CDR1 SGHTA and CDR2 FQGNSA. The CDR3 loop is CASSPKFDRELFF. The CDR3 DNA reads as TGTGCCAGCAGCCCTAAATTCGATAGGGAGCTGTTTTTT.

The V and J genes are TRBV19 and TRBJ2-5, with 7 bases that match TRBD1. Germline CDR1 and CDR2: LNHDA and SQIVND (reference sequence). V lost 4 bases and J lost 2; bases outside the gene matches: 1. CDR3 length equals 13 residues. The CDR3 sequence is CASSRDRQETQYF. CDR3 DNA: TGTGCCAGTAGTAGGGACAGACAAGAGACCCAGTACTTC.

This chain connects TRBV2 to TRBJ2-3; D perhaps matches TRBD2 (6 bases). CDR3 length: 13 residues. The germline V gene has CDR1 SNHLY and CDR2 FYNNEI. Trimming pared 7 bases from V and 6 bases from J, leaving 14 bases between. The CDR3 DNA reads as TGTGCCAGCACTACGTCGGGGGAGGATACGCAGTATTTT. Translated, it gives CASTTSGEDTQYF.

The gene calls are TRBV5-6 and TRBJ2-2; the D is unclear. The CDR3 is made up of 14 amino acids. CDR1 is SGHDT, CDR2 YYEEEE, per germline. V lost 4 bases and J lost 0, with 7 bases in between. CDR3 protein: CASSEAPNTGELFF. The CDR3 DNA sequence: TGTGCCAGCAGCGAGGCCCCGAACACCGGGGAGCTGTTTTTT.

In DNA form, the CDR3 reads TGTGCCAGCAGCCCGGGACTAGCGGCGAACAATGAGCAGTTCTTC. It translates to CASSPGLAANNEQFF. The chain combines TRBV7-9 with TRBJ2-1, with 11 bases matching TRBD2. Germline-derived CDR1 and CDR2 are SEHNR and FQNEAQ (reference sequence). The CDR3 is 15 residues long. Trimming at V came to 5 bases and at J to 5 bases, leaving 5 bases not matched to a gene.

CDR3 sequence: CASSAREPGFDEQFF. In DNA form, the CDR3 reads TGTGCCAGCAGCGCGCGGGAGCCAGGTTTCGATGAGCAGTTCTTC. V usage is TRBV5-5 and J usage is TRBJ2-1, with 7 bases that match TRBD2. This CDR3 is built from 15 residues. Trimming at V came to 4 bases and at J to 8 bases, leaving 12 bases not matched to a gene. From germline, CDR1 is SGHKS and CDR2 YYEKEE (reference sequence).

The chain couples TRBV7-2 to TRBJ2-3; 10 bases line up with TRBD2. Germline values: CDR1 SGHTA, CDR2 FQGNSA. The V segment lost 2 bases and the J segment 3 bases; nucleotides outside the gene matches: 2. The CDR3 consists of 15 residues. The CDR3 bases are TGTGCCAGCAGCTTAAGCGGGAGGGGTACAGATACGCAGTATTTT. Translating gives CASSLSGRGTDTQYF.

This clone has just a few counts. The chain employs TRBV11-3 and TRBJ2-3; 8 positions agree with TRBD1. After removal of 8 bases from V and 1 base from J, the junction contained 17 bases not matched to a gene. Germline V lookup: CDR1 SGHNT, CDR2 YENEEA. This CDR3 has 18 amino acids. The CDR3 DNA is TGTGCCAGCGCGGAGGGGGACAGGAGGGATCTCGGCACAGATACGCAGTATTTT. Its protein product is CASAEGDRRDLGTDTQYF.

The chain combines TRBV18 with TRBJ1-2, with D perhaps matching TRBD1 (5 bases). V lost 6 bases to trimming and J lost 7 bases, with 9 bases between them. The CDR3 is 11 amino acids. The V gene's germline CDR1 is KGHSH and CDR2 LQKENI. CDR3 nucleotide sequence: TGTGCCAGCTCCCGACAGAGTGGCTACACCTTC. It codes for CASSRQSGYTF.

The rearrangement joins TRBV10-1 to TRBJ1-1; D is uncertain. Trimming took off 2 bases at V and 5 bases at J, with 9 bases between the two ends. The V gene's germline CDR1 is WNHNN and CDR2 SYGVQD (reference sequence). The CDR3 has 13 residues. The CDR3 sequence is CASSETGFTEAFF. CDR3 in DNA: TGCGCCAGCAGTGAGACCGGGTTTACTGAAGCTTTCTTT.